One sample yielded the 26 T cell receptor beta chains listed below, sequenced in a study of T cells expressing NK-cell markers. TCRdb derives one entry per CDR3 protein from the 5' RACE reads, leaving out DNA. The data show 400,000 to 500,000 distinct CDR3 sequences, and the top ten clones hold about 7.3%. Sequenced input: blood T cells: a sorted CD56 or NKG2C T cell subset, CD4+ or CD8+ T cells, or bulk PBMC T cells (not recorded which). The receptors derive from a woman between 18 and 70 years old in good health.

The chain recombines TRBV19 with TRBJ2-7; TCRdb returns TRBD1, unconfirmable since there is no DNA. The length of the CDR3 is 16 residues. Germline V gives CDR1 LNHDA, CDR2 SQIVND (reference sequence). This CDR3 is CASSIGQGDLFYEQYF.

J is TRBJ2-3 and V is TRBV27. Germline V gene sequence: CDR1 MNHEY, CDR2 SMNVEV (reference sequence). The CDR3 is 14 amino acids. This CDR3 is CASSLADSTDTQYF.

The chain couples TRBV7-2 to TRBJ2-1; as DNA is missing, the TRBD2 call by TCRdb cannot be tested. There are 15 residues in the CDR3. Germline lookup yields CDR1 SGHTA and CDR2 FQGNSA. The CDR3 sequence: CASSATSGVYNEQFF.

The V call is TRBV20-1, the J call TRBJ1-2; TCRdb outputs TRBD1, but without DNA this stays unchecked. The CDR3 consists of 14 residues. CDR1 is DFQATT and CDR2 is SNEGSKA in the germline V gene (reference sequence). The CDR3 spells CSARDPGGGYGYTF.

The chain employs TRBV5-1 and TRBJ2-1; TCRdb selects TRBD2, and the lack of DNA leaves this call unchecked. CDR1 and CDR2 from the germline V gene are SGHRS and YFSETQ. The CDR3 is made up of 16 amino acids. The CDR3 reads CASIRAPSGKNNEQFF.

The gene calls are TRBV20-1 and TRBJ2-3; lacking DNA, the TRBD2 call made by TCRdb goes unchecked. Germline V CDR1 and CDR2: DFQATT, SNEGSKA (reference sequence). This CDR3 region has 14 residues. CDR3 protein: CSARGRASLDTQYF.

The chain is built from TRBV29-1 and TRBJ1-4; TCRdb returns TRBD1, unconfirmable since there is no DNA. This CDR3 is 16 amino acids long. The V gene's germline CDR1 is SQVTM and CDR2 ANQGSEA. Here the CDR3 reads CSVEGSGGTGVEKLFF.

The chain employs TRBV6-5 and TRBJ1-2; as DNA is missing, the TRBD1 call by TCRdb cannot be tested. CDR3 length equals 14 residues. Germline CDR1 is MNHEY and CDR2 is SVGAGI. This CDR3 reads CASSFQGADYGYTF.

The chain links TRBV29-1 to TRBJ2-1; TCRdb proposes TRBD2, but this gene call is untestable without DNA. This CDR3 spans 16 amino acids. Germline values: CDR1 SQVTM, CDR2 ANQGSEA. CDR3 amino acids: CSVEDPSGSSYNEQFF.

The chain is built from TRBV19 and TRBJ2-3; TCRdb's D gene call, TRBD2, goes unchecked for lack of DNA. The germline V gene has CDR1 LNHDA and CDR2 SQIVND (reference sequence). The CDR3 spans 12 residues. CDR3: CASSTSGDTQYF.

The chain recombines TRBV28 with TRBJ1-2. This CDR3 spans 12 amino acids. Germline V gene lookup returns CDR1 MDHEN and CDR2 SYDVKM. CDR3 in amino acids: CASSTWGDGYTF.

This sequence joins TRBV2 and TRBJ2-7; TCRdb's D call, TRBD1, is unchecked because there is no DNA. CDR3 length equals 14 residues. CDR1 SNHLY and CDR2 FYNNEI come from the germline V gene. The CDR3 spells CASRTPRILYEQYF. Complete variable domain (other parts from reference TRBV2 and TRBJ2-7): EPEVTQTPSHQVTQMGQEVILRCVPISNHLYFYWYRQILGQKVEFLVSFYNNEISEKSEIFDDQFSVERPDGSNFTLKIRSTKLEDSAMYFCASRTPRILYEQYFGPGTRLTVT.

The chain joins TRBV13 to TRBJ2-7; TCRdb names TRBD1, which stays unverified in the absence of DNA. The CDR3 runs 16 residues. CDR1 and CDR2 (germline): PRHDT, FYEKMQ (reference sequence). The CDR3 reads CASSPPRGVVTTEQYF.

V is TRBV12-3 or TRBV12-4 and J is TRBJ2-5. The CDR3 is 13 amino acids. CDR3 in amino acids: CASSLVADGTQYF.

The chain uses TRBV28 and TRBJ2-7; the TRBD1 assignment by TCRdb is unverifiable without DNA. Germline V CDR1 and CDR2: MDHEN, SYDVKM. This CDR3 contains 12 residues. CDR3 region: CASSHPTGDPYF. Variable domain in full (rest from reference TRBV28 and TRBJ2-7): DVKVTQSSRYLVKRTGEKVFLECVQDMDHENMFWYRQDPGLGLRLIYFSYDVKMKEKGDIPEGYSVSREKKERFSLILESASTNQTSMYLCASSHPTGDPYFGPGTRLTVT.

The chain has TRBV28 and TRBJ2-7; the D call of TRBD1 rests on TCRdb alone, since no DNA is present to check it. The germline CDR1 and CDR2 sequences are MDHEN and SYDVKM. CDR3 size: 15 residues. This CDR3 reads CASSIDRVEDYEQYF.

The V and J genes are TRBV24-1 and TRBJ2-1; without DNA, the TCRdb call of TRBD2 cannot be checked. The CDR3 extends over 16 amino acids. Germline lookup yields CDR1 KGHDR and CDR2 SFDVKD. CDR3 in amino acids: CATSDLLAGVHNEQFF.

The CDR3 protein is CSVVGGAFYNEQFF. The rearrangement joins TRBV29-1 to TRBJ2-1; without DNA, the TCRdb call of TRBD1 cannot be checked. CDR1 is SQVTM and CDR2 is ANQGSEA in the germline V gene. CDR3 length: 14 residues.

The gene calls are TRBV12-3 or TRBV12-4 and TRBJ2-1; absent DNA, TCRdb's TRBD1 call cannot be checked. This CDR3 contains 14 residues. CDR3 sequence reads: CASSLVHRADEQFF.

The chain recombines TRBV20-1 with TRBJ2-1; TCRdb names TRBD2, which stays unverified in the absence of DNA. Germline CDR1 is DFQATT and CDR2 is SNEGSKA (reference sequence). There are 17 residues in the CDR3. CDR3 protein: CSAISGTSGRTYNEQFF.

V usage is TRBV19 and J usage is TRBJ2-1; there is no DNA to check the TCRdb D call of TRBD1. Germline values: CDR1 LNHDA, CDR2 SQIVND (reference sequence). CDR3 length: 19 amino acids. The CDR3 loop is CASSTTGTGEWASYNEQFF.

The chain is built from TRBV4-3 and TRBJ1-1. Looked up from germline, CDR1 is LGHNA and CDR2 is YSLEER. The CDR3 covers 15 residues. CDR3 amino acids: CASSQEVTLNTEAFF.

The chain employs TRBV6-1 and TRBJ2-1; lacking DNA, the TRBD1 call made by TCRdb goes unchecked. The germline V gene has CDR1 MNHNS and CDR2 SASEGT. The CDR3 loop spans 14 amino acids. The CDR3 is CASTVQGGYNEQFF.

The chain carries TRBV4-2 and TRBJ1-1; TCRdb lists TRBD1, though no DNA is available to test this call. CDR3 size: 16 residues. CDR1 is LGHNA, CDR2 YNFKEQ, per germline. Here the CDR3 reads CASSQTTTGGRTEAFF.

The chain links TRBV6-1 to TRBJ2-3; with no DNA, the TCRdb D assignment of TRBD2 cannot be verified. The CDR3 length is 14 residues. Germline-derived CDR1 and CDR2 are MNHNS and SASEGT. The CDR3 here is CASSRLASTDTQYF.

This chain connects TRBV12-3 or TRBV12-4 to TRBJ2-3; TCRdb lists TRBD1, though no DNA is available to test this call. The CDR3 covers 14 residues. CDR3 loop: CASSDGGPGDTQYF.